This TCR beta chain emerged from a study of cytomegalovirus exposure and HLA in healthy donors. Across the whole study: Previous work identified 120 million or so unique TCR beta sequences from around 170 million T cells.

CDR1 is MNHEY, CDR2 SMNVEV, per germline (reference sequence). The CDR3 spans 12 residues. V shed 9 bases, J shed 6 bases, and the junction held 7 bases outside the gene matches. Concerning this clone: Its antigen is unidentified.

The study ran its PCR with 60 Vbeta and 13 Jbeta primers. The assay was immunoSEQ multiplex PCR, and TCRdb's table has in-frame clones only and misses some. Of approximately 280,000 clones detected, about nine tenths appear once; the ten largest clones hold around 4.2%. Study findings and constraints: Researchers counted 164 TCR beta chains as cytomegalovirus-associated. In a later analysis, CMV-associated beta chains were mostly HLA-associated, it appeared.

Sequenced sample: PBMCs. This receptor was obtained from a man aged 40-50 years in good health and CMV-seropositive. The rearrangement uses TRBV27 and TRBJ1-2, with 7 positions matching TRBD1. The CDR3 DNA is TGTGCCAGTAAGACAGGGTTGAATGGCTACACCTTC. Translating gives CASKTGLNGYTF.